The subject of this entry is one T cell receptor beta chain. It lacks a known antigen. There are no base qualities to consult, and no much larger clone falls within one base. In Seattle, one collaborating source enrolled patients while the infection was active and tracked those patients longitudinally over the course of disease. Whole blood was collected in K2EDTA tubes by collaborating institutions according to the institutions' own protocols. For TCRbeta analysis, collaborators shipped samples in one of three forms: frozen whole blood, isolated PBMCs, or DNA extracted from either of those sample types. The data originate from a study of blood T cell repertoires in COVID-19 (TCRdb year 2020). Looking at the study overall: Collaborator samples came from the United States, Italy and Spain and covered acute and convalescent phases of COVID-19. Subjects who had been exposed to COVID-19, were actively infected with it, or had recovered from it provided the deeply sampled blood TCRbeta repertoires that made up the dataset. Nearly every sample came with metadata listing a de-identified subject ID, COVID-19 status, age in years and sex. The repertoires were made available in a free public database intended to serve as a resource for research on the immune response to SARS-CoV-2. The material from the prospective study consisted of cDNA or gDNA derived from T cells, B-cell-depleted T cells, or PBMCs. Where available, HLA class I and class II types were obtained from metadata supplied by the sample provider rather than from assay-based typing. The samples were drawn from two sources: the first 160 participants of the ongoing ImmuneRACE study, and 1,200 or so subjects contributed by 6 global collaborators. Broader findings and caveats from the paper: The quantity of clinical and demographic metadata differed by source and by participant and was supplied without curation.

Taken from cysteine to phenylalanine, the CDR3 has 15 residues. Just CDR3 DNA is preserved here, 45 bases in frame from base 1. The junction shows trimming of 3 bases on V and 0 bases on J, plus 11 bases between the germline ends. Via the germline V gene (reference sequence), CDR1 is LNHDA and CDR2 SQIVND. The immunoSEQ Assay, a bias-controlled multiplex PCR, was used to amplify TCRbeta CDR3 regions from genomic DNA. In the original analysis: The number of nucleated cells in each sample was estimated by amplification of reference gene primers within the assay. Sequence reads were collapsed and filtered to measure the absolute abundance of every unique TCRbeta CDR3 rearrangement. Productive Simpson clonality was computed per sample as the square root of Simpson's diversity index over productive rearrangements. The clones in this table, taken by TCRdb from immuneACCESS, are in-frame only. Not every clone is retained; where verified, under half of the shortfall comes from an unresolved V gene, and the cause of the rest is unknown. That table supplies the V and J calls and clone size; D and trimming were determined from the DNA. The sample table contains hundreds of thousands of clones; only one count was recorded for less than 90% of them. The top ten constitute 10% to 15% of the sample.

This receptor chain uses TRBV19 and TRBJ1-2; a tentative D match to TRBD1 spans 5 bases. The sequenced material came from peripheral blood. This receptor was identified in a woman in her 70s with COVID-19, enrolled during active disease. The CDR3 region reads CASSIPGQANYGYTF. The nucleotides are TGTGCCAGTAGTATCCCCGGACAAGCTAACTATGGCTACACCTTC.